The next 28 T cell receptor beta chains were all read from a single sample in a study of T cell changes during pregnancy in multiple sclerosis. Libraries were prepared by immunoSEQ multiplex PCR; TCRdb keeps only in-frame clonotypes and omits some of them. The sample yields around 75,000 clones, approximately 88% seen once. The sample here was peripheral blood, taken in the first trimester of pregnancy. All receptors derive from a female donor in good health, enrolled as a control in a pregnancy study.

The chain uses TRBV15 and TRBJ2-5, with 7 nucleotides matching TRBD2. In germline, CDR1 is LNHNV, CDR2 YYDKDF (reference sequence). V trimming: 0 bases; J trimming: 10 bases; junction bases outside the gene matches: 5. This CDR3 is 13 amino acids long. In DNA, the CDR3 is TGTGCCACCAGCAGAGATTTTACGGGGGGCCAGTACTTC. Amino acid sequence: CATSRDFTGGQYF.

The chain is built from TRBV6-1 and TRBJ1-5, with 10 bases matching TRBD1. V gave up 4 bases and J gave up 5 bases; unmatched junction bases: 2. This CDR3 comprises 14 residues. Germline lookup yields CDR1 MNHNS and CDR2 SASEGT. The CDR3 region is CASSATGGDQPQHF. The DNA for the CDR3 is TGTGCCAGCAGTGCGACAGGGGGCGATCAGCCCCAGCATTTT.

This chain connects TRBV18 to TRBJ1-3; weak D call: TRBD1 (6 bases). V was trimmed by 6 bases and J by 3 bases, leaving 9 bases between them. This CDR3 is 13 amino acids long. Germline V gene data show CDR1 as KGHSH and CDR2 as LQKENI. CDR3 sequence (DNA): TGTGCCAGCTCGACAGGCGTTGGAAACACCATATATTTT. It encodes CASSTGVGNTIYF.

This clone has only a few counts. The genes are TRBV19 and TRBJ1-6, with D possibly TRBD1 on 6 matching bases. CDR3 size: 15 residues. CDR1 and CDR2 from the germline V gene are LNHDA and SQIVND (reference sequence). V was trimmed by 2 bases and J by 5 bases, leaving 10 bases between them. The CDR3 DNA reads TGTGCCAGTAGTATATCCCGGACAGATAATTCACCCCTCCACTTT. Encoded protein: CASSISRTDNSPLHF.

The genes are TRBV10-3 and TRBJ2-3; 7 nucleotides line up with TRBD2. Germline V gene sequence: CDR1 ENHRY, CDR2 SYGVKD. J was trimmed by 2 bases and V by 2 bases; bases with no gene match: 7. The CDR3 length is 16 residues. CDR3 coding DNA: TGTGCCATCAGTGAGAGTAGCGGGTATGCCACAGATACGCAGTATTTT. It encodes CAISESSGYATDTQYF.

The J gene is TRBJ2-1, the V gene TRBV10-3; D may be TRBD2 (7 bases). V gave up 4 bases and J gave up 6 bases, with 16 bases separating them. Germline-derived CDR1 and CDR2 are ENHRY and SYGVKD. The CDR3 contains 15 residues. CDR3 in DNA: TGTGCCATCAGTGTTCAGGGAGGGGGTCCCAATGAGCAGTTCTTC. Its protein is CAISVQGGGPNEQFF.

The V call is TRBV27, the J call TRBJ1-6; no clear D. There are 13 residues in the CDR3. Looked up from germline, CDR1 is MNHEY and CDR2 is SMNVEV (reference sequence). V gave up 2 bases and J gave up 9 bases, with 8 bases separating them. The CDR3 coding sequence is TGTGCCAGCAGTTTAGAGTTGCCTTCACCCCTCCACTTT. This sequence encodes CASSLELPSPLHF.

The J gene is TRBJ2-1, the V gene TRBV15; 12 nucleotides agree with TRBD2. The germline CDR1 and CDR2 sequences are LNHNV and YYDKDF (reference sequence). This CDR3 region has 20 residues. V was pared by 0 bases and J by 5 bases, with 14 bases of the junction left unmatched. CDR3 nucleotides: TGTGCCACCAGCAGAGATCGCGGACTAGCGGGACGTCTGCTTGACAATGAGCAGTTCTTC. It specifies CATSRDRGLAGRLLDNEQFF.

V and J are TRBV7-2 and TRBJ2-7; 9 bases are shared with TRBD1. The junction had 8 bases not matched to a gene; V was cut back by 7 bases and J by 7 bases. The germline V gene encodes CDR1 SGHTA and CDR2 FQGNSA. This CDR3 spans 13 amino acids. Written as DNA, the CDR3 is TGTGCCAGCACCTCCTTGGACAGGGGAGAGCAGTACTTC. It encodes CASTSLDRGEQYF.

This chain links TRBV6-5 with TRBJ2-1, with 8 nucleotides matching TRBD2. V lost 5 bases and J lost 9; bases outside the gene matches: 3. The CDR3 spans 12 residues. The germline CDR1 and CDR2 sequences are MNHEY and SVGAGI. CDR3 DNA: TGTGCCAGCAGTCATAGCGGGGCTGAGCAGTTCTTC. It yields the protein CASSHSGAEQFF.

The chain couples TRBV28 to TRBJ1-5; D not resolved. The CDR3 runs 14 residues. The V and J ends lost 2 bases and 3 bases respectively, with 8 bases between them. CDR1 and CDR2 (germline): MDHEN, SYDVKM. The CDR3 protein is CASSLGGPNQPQHF. DNA of the CDR3: TGTGCCAGCAGTTTAGGCGGGCCCAATCAGCCCCAGCATTTT.

V gene TRBV27 combines with J gene TRBJ1-1; 9 nucleotides align to TRBD1. The CDR3 runs to 15 residues. Unmatched junction bases numbered 8, after V lost 4 bases and J lost 5 bases. In germline, CDR1 is MNHEY, CDR2 SMNVEV (reference sequence). This CDR3 reads CASSSLQGARTEAFF. The DNA for the CDR3 is TGTGCCAGCAGTTCGCTACAGGGGGCTAGGACTGAAGCTTTCTTT.

The CDR3 is CASNEDRGYRPQHF. CDR3 sequence (DNA): TGTGCCAGCAACGAAGACAGGGGCTATCGGCCCCAGCATTTT. The genes are TRBV2 and TRBJ1-5; 8 nucleotides match TRBD1. Looked up from germline, CDR1 is SNHLY and CDR2 is FYNNEI. This CDR3 has 14 residues. J was trimmed by 9 bases and V by 7 bases; bases with no gene match: 11. The whole variable domain, remainder taken from reference TRBV2 and TRBJ1-5, is EPEVTQTPSHQVTQMGQEVILRCVPISNHLYFYWYRQILGQKVEFLVSFYNNEISEKSEIFDDQFSVERPDGSNFTLKIRSTKLEDSAMYFCASNEDRGYRPQHFGDGTRLSIL.

This rearrangement joins TRBV5-1 to TRBJ1-4; the D is unclear. In germline, CDR1 is SGHRS, CDR2 YFSETQ. The CDR3 runs to 16 residues. Trimming cost V 4 bases and J 6 bases, with 19 bases left between them. The CDR3 bases are TGCGCCAGCAGCCGCTTGGGAGCAGCAGATCATGAAAAACTGTTTTTT. It is translated as CASSRLGAADHEKLFF.

The chain links TRBV16 to TRBJ1-6; perhaps TRBD1 as D (6 bases). Germline-derived CDR1 and CDR2 are KGHSY and FQNENV. There are 14 residues in the CDR3. V was cut by 3 bases and J by 5 bases, with 8 bases left in between. The chain's CDR3 is CASSQGHNNSPLHF. CDR3 DNA sequence: TGTGCCAGCAGCCAGGGACATAATAATTCACCCCTCCACTTT. The complete variable domain, with remaining parts taken from reference TRBV16 and TRBJ1-6, reads GEEVAQTPKHLVRGEGQKAKLYCAPIKGHSYVFWYQQVLKNEFKFLISFQNENVFDETGMPKERFSAKCLPNSPCSLEIQATKLEDSAVYFCASSQGHNNSPLHFGNGTRLTVT.

DNA for the CDR3: TGTGCCAGTAGTCCCCAGGTTGCAACTAATGAAAAACTGTTTTTT. Translating gives CASSPQVATNEKLFF. The chain combines TRBV19 with TRBJ1-4; no reliable D call. This CDR3 contains 15 residues. The germline CDR1 and CDR2 sequences are LNHDA and SQIVND (reference sequence). V shed 5 bases and J shed 0 bases, with 10 bases lying between them.

This chain links TRBV5-4 with TRBJ1-2, with TRBD1 identical over 10 bases. CDR3 size: 19 residues. V gave up 0 bases and J gave up 4 bases; unmatched junction bases: 15. Looked up from germline, CDR1 is SGHNT and CDR2 is YYREEE (reference sequence). This chain's CDR3 is CASSLAPGQGFDFGYGYTF. CDR3 DNA: TGTGCCAGCAGCTTGGCTCCGGGACAGGGGTTTGATTTTGGCTATGGCTACACCTTC.

DNA for the CDR3: TGTGCCAGCAGCTTAGGACCGGTACCCAGGGGCGAGCAGTACTTC. Its translation: CASSLGPVPRGEQYF. The V and J genes are TRBV27 and TRBJ2-7; a possible D gene is TRBD1 (6 bases). CDR3 length: 15 amino acids. V was pared by 6 bases and J by 6 bases, with 21 bases between. Germline V lookup: CDR1 MNHEY, CDR2 SMNVEV (reference sequence).

The rearrangement links TRBV7-2 to TRBJ1-2; possible D gene TRBD1, 5 bases. Germline CDR1 reads SGHTA; CDR2 reads FQGNSA. V lost 1 base to trimming and J lost 7 bases, with 10 bases between them. This CDR3 is 13 amino acids long. DNA for the CDR3: TGTGCCAGCAGCTTAGTGAAGGGGATTGGCTACACCTTC. Amino acids: CASSLVKGIGYTF.

The chain links TRBV5-6 to TRBJ1-2; TRBD1 matches 10 bases. Germline V gene sequence: CDR1 SGHDT, CDR2 YYEEEE. The V segment lost 5 bases and the J segment 5 bases; nucleotides outside the gene matches: 6. CDR3 size: 14 residues. The CDR3 reads CASRGDRGGYGYTF. CDR3 bases: TGTGCCAGCAGAGGGGACAGGGGTGGGTATGGCTACACCTTC.

The CDR3 sequence is CASSQVGRDLTEAFF. DNA of the CDR3: TGTGCCAGCAGCCAAGTTGGGAGGGATCTCACTGAAGCTTTCTTT. V and J are TRBV4-2 and TRBJ1-1, with no clear D. The CDR3 has 15 residues. CDR1 and CDR2 (germline): LGHNA, YNFKEQ. V gave up 1 base and J gave up 4 bases, with 13 bases separating them.

The chain couples TRBV11-2 to TRBJ2-7; D might be TRBD1 (5 bases). Germline CDR1 and CDR2: SGHAT and FQNNGV. Between the trimmed V and J ends, which lost 5 bases and 3 bases, there was a span of 14 bases. CDR3 size: 14 residues. CDR3 amino acids: CASSQPPQGYEQYF. In DNA, the CDR3 is TGTGCCAGCAGCCAACCTCCCCAGGGCTACGAGCAGTACTTC.

This clone appeared a few times. This chain's CDR3 is CASSHQTGLNTEAFF. For the CDR3, the DNA is TGTGCCAGCAGCCACCAGACAGGGCTGAACACTGAAGCTTTCTTT. The gene calls are TRBV4-2 and TRBJ1-1; 7 bases line up with TRBD1. This CDR3 contains 15 residues. Germline V gene data show CDR1 as LGHNA and CDR2 as YNFKEQ. Trimming cost V 3 bases and J 0 bases; bases outside gene matches: 4.

The rearrangement uses TRBV5-1 and TRBJ2-7, with 9 bases matching TRBD1. There are 14 residues in the CDR3. In germline, CDR1 is SGHRS, CDR2 YFSETQ. The V segment lost 2 bases and the J segment 4 bases; nucleotides outside the gene matches: 4. CDR3 sequence reads: CASSLGTGRYEQYF. Here the CDR3 DNA reads TGCGCCAGCAGCTTAGGGACAGGGCGGTACGAGCAGTACTTC.

The chain has TRBV7-9 and TRBJ2-3; a weak D match, TRBD1 (6 bases). The CDR3 totals 19 residues. Germline CDR1 is SEHNR and CDR2 is FQNEAQ (reference sequence). V was cut by 2 bases and J by 3 bases, with 24 bases left in between. The CDR3 nucleotides read TGTGCCAGCAGCTTATGGGCAGGGGAGTTATTCCGCCCAACAGATACGCAGTATTTT. It is translated as CASSLWAGELFRPTDTQYF. Drawing the rest from reference TRBV7-9 and TRBJ2-3, the complete variable domain is DTGVSQNPRHKITKRGQNVTFRCDPISEHNRLYWYRQTLGQGPEFLTYFQNEAQLEKSRLLSDRFSAERPKGSFSTLEIQRTEQGDSAMYLCASSLWAGELFRPTDTQYFGPGTRLTVL.

This chain uses TRBV7-6 with TRBJ2-7; 9 positions agree with TRBD1. The trim removed 5 bases at V and 5 bases at J, leaving 7 bases unmatched. The germline gives CDR1 SGHVS, CDR2 FNYEAQ. The CDR3 length is 14 residues. CDR3 region: CASSTLRDRDEQYF. For the CDR3, the DNA is TGTGCCAGCAGCACCCTCCGGGACAGGGACGAGCAGTACTTC.

CDR3 amino acids: CASSERGPTDTQYF. The CDR3, as DNA: TGTGCCAGCAGTGAGCGGGGGCCCACAGATACGCAGTATTTT. The chain combines TRBV6-4 with TRBJ2-3; possibly TRBD2 for D (7 bases). This CDR3 is built from 14 residues. V was trimmed by 3 bases and J by 2 bases, leaving 9 bases between them. Per the germline V gene, CDR1 is MRHNA and CDR2 is SNTAGT.

CDR3 protein: CASSTWTGLSGNTIYF. The CDR3 DNA is TGTGCCAGCAGCACCTGGACAGGGCTCTCTGGAAACACCATATATTTT. The V and J genes are TRBV11-3 and TRBJ1-3; TRBD1 agrees at 8 bases. Germline lookup yields CDR1 SGHNT and CDR2 YENEEA. The CDR3 has 16 residues. V lost 5 bases to trimming and J lost 0 bases; unmatched junction nucleotides: 6.